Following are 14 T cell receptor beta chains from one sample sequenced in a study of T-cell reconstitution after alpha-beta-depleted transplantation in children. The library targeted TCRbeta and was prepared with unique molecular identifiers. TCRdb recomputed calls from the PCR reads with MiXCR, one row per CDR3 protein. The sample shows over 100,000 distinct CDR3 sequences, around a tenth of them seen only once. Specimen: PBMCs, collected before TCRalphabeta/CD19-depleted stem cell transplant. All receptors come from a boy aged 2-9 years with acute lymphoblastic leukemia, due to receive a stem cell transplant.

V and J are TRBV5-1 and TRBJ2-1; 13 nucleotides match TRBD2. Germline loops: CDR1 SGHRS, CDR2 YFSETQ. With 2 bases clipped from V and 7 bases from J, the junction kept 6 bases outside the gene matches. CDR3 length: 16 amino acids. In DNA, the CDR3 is TGCGCCAGCAGCTTAACGGGACTAGCGGGATATAATGAGCAGTTCTTC. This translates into CASSLTGLAGYNEQFF. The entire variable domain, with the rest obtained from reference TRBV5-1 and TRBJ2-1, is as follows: KAGVTQTPRYLIKTRGQQVTLSCSPISGHRSVSWYQQTPGQGLQFLFEYFSETQRNKGNFPGRFSGRQFSNSRSEMNVSTLELGDSALYLCASSLTGLAGYNEQFFGPGTRLTVL.

This chain's CDR3 is CASTNLRTGFLEKLFF. DNA of the CDR3: TGTGCCAGCACCAACCTCCGGACAGGGTTCCTCGAAAAACTGTTTTTT. The chain links TRBV6-1 to TRBJ1-4; 8 bases match TRBD1. Germline trimming cut 7 bases from V and 8 bases from J; bases unmatched to any gene: 15. Germline CDR1 and CDR2: MNHNS and SASEGT. CDR3 length: 16 residues.

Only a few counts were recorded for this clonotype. Written as DNA, the CDR3 is TGCAGTGCTAGACGGATCTCCTACGAGCAGTACTTC. Translating gives CSARRISYEQYF. The V gene is TRBV20-1, the J gene TRBJ2-7; D not certain. Germline V gives CDR1 DFQATT, CDR2 SNEGSKA (reference sequence). Trimming shortened V by 2 bases and J by 0 bases, and 5 bases separated the two germline ends. This CDR3 has 12 amino acids.

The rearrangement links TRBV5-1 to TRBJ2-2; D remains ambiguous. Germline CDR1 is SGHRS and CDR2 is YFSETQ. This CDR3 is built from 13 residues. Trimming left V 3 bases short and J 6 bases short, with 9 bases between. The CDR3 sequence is CASSYRLAGELFF. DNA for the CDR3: TGCGCCAGCAGCTATCGGTTAGCCGGGGAGCTGTTTTTT.

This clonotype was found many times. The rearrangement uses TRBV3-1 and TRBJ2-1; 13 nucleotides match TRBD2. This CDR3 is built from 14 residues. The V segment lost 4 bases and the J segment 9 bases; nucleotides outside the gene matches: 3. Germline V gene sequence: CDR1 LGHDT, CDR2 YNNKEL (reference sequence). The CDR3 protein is CASSLGLAGAEQFF. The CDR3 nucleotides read TGTGCCAGCAGCCTAGGACTAGCGGGAGCTGAGCAGTTCTTC.

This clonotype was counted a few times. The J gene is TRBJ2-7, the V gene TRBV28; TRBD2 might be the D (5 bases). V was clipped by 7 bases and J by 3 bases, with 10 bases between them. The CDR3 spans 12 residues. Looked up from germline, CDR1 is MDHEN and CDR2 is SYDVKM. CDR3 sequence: CASTGLFYEQYF. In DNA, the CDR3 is TGTGCCAGCACCGGACTTTTCTACGAGCAGTACTTC.

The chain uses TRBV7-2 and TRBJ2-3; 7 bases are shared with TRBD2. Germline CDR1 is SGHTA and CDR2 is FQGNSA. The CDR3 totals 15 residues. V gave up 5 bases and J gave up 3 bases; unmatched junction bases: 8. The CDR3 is CASSPKAGETDTQYF. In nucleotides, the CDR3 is TGTGCCAGCAGCCCTAAGGCGGGAGAAACAGATACGCAGTATTTT.

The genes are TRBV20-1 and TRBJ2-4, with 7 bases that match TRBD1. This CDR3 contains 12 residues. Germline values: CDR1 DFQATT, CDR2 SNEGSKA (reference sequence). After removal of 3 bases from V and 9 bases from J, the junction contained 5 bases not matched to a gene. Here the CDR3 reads CSARRQGSIQYF. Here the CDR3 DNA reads TGCAGTGCTAGGCGACAGGGTTCCATTCAGTACTTC.

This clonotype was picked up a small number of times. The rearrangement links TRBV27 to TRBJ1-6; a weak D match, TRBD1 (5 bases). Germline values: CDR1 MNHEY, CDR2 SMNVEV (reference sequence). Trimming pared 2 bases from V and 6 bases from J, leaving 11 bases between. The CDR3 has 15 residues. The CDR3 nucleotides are TGTGCCAGCAGTTTACGAGGGGCCGTTAATTCACCCCTCCACTTT. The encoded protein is CASSLRGAVNSPLHF.

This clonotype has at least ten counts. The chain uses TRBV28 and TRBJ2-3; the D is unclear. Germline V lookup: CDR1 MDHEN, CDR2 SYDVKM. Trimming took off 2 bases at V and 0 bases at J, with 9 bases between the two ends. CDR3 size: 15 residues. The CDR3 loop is CASSLQTSSTDTQYF. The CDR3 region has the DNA TGTGCCAGCAGTTTACAGACATCTAGCACAGATACGCAGTATTTT.

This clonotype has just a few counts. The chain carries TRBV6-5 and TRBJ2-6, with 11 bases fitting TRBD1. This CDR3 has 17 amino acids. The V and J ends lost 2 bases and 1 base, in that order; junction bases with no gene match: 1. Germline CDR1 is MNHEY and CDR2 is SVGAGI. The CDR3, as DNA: TGTGCCAGCAGTTACGGACAGGGGGCGTCTGGGGCCAACGTCCTGACTTTC. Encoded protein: CASSYGQGASGANVLTF.

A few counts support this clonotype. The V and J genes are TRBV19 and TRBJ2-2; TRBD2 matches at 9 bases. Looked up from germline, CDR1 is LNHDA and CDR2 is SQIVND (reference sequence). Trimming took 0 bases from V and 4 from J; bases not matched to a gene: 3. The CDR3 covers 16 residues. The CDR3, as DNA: TGTGCCAGTAGTATAGAACTTAGCGGGAGCACCGGGGAGCTGTTTTTT. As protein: CASSIELSGSTGELFF.

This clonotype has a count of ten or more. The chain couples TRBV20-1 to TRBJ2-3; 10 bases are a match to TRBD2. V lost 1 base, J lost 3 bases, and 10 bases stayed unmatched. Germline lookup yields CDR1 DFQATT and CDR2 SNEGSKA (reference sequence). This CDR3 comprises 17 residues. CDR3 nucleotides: TGCAGTGCTAGAGTTCCTAGCGGGAGAGGAGGAACAGATACGCAGTATTTT. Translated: CSARVPSGRGGTDTQYF.

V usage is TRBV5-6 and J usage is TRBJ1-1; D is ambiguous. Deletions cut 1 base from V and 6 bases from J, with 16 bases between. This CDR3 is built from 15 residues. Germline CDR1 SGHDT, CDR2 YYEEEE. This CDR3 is CASSLWFPPGAEAFF. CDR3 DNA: TGTGCCAGCAGCTTGTGGTTTCCCCCCGGGGCTGAAGCTTTCTTT. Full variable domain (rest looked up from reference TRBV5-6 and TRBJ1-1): DAGVTQSPTHLIKTRGQQVTLRCSPKSGHDTVSWYQQALGQGPQFIFQYYEEEERQRGNFPDRFSGHQFPNYSSELNVNALLLGDSALYLCASSLWFPPGAEAFFGQGTRLTVV.